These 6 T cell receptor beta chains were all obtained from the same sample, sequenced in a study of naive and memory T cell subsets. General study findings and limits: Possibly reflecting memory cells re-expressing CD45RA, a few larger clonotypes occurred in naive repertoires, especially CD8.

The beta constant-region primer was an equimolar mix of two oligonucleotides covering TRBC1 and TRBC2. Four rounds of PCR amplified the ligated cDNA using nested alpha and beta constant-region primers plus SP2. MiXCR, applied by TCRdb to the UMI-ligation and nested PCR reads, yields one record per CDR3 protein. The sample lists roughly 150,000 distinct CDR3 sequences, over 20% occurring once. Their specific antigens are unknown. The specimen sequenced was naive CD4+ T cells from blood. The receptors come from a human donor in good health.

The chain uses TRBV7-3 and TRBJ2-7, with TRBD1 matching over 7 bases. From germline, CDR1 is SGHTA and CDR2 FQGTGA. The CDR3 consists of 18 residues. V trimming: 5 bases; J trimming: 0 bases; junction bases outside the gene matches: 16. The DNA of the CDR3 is TGTGCCAGCAGCCCACAGGTGTCTGTGACAGGGATCTCCTACGAGCAGTACTTC. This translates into CASSPQVSVTGISYEQYF. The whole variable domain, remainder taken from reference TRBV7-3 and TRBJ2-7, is GAGVSQTPSNKVTEKGKYVELRCDPISGHTALYWYRQSLGQGPEFLIYFQGTGAADDSGLPNDRFFAVRPEGSVSTLKIQRTERGDSAVYLCASSPQVSVTGISYEQYFGPGTRLTVT.

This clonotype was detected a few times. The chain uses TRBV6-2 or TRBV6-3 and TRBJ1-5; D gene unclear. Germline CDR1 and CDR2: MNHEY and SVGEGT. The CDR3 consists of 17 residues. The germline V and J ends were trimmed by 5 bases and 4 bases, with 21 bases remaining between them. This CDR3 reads CASSHLTTWTVNQPQHF. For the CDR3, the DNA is TGTGCCAGCAGTCACCTCACCACCTGGACGGTTAATCAGCCCCAGCATTTT.

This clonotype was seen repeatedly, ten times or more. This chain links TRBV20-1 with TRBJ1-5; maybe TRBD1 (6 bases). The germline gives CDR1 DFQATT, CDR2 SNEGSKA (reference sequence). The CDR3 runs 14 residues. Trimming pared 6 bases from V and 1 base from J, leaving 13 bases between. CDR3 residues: CSASRTGSNQPQHF. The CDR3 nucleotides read TGCAGTGCGAGTCGAACAGGGAGCAATCAGCCCCAGCATTTT.

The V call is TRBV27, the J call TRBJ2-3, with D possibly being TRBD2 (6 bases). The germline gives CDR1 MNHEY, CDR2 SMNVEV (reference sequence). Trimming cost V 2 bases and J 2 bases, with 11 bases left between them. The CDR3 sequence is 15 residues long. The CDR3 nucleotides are TGTGCCAGCAGTTTAGGTCTAGCGAACACAGATACGCAGTATTTT. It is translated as CASSLGLANTDTQYF.

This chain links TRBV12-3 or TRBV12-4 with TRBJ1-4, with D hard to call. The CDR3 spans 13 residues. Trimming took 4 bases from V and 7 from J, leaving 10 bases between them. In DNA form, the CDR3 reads TGTGCCAGCAGTTCCAAGGGCGGTGAAAAACTGTTTTTT. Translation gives CASSSKGGEKLFF.

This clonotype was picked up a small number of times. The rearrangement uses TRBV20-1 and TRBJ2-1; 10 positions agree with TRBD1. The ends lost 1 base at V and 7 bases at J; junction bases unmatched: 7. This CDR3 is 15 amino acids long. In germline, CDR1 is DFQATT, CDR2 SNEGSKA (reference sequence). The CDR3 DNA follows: TGCAGTGCTAGAGTGAGACAGGGGGCTGGGAATGAGCAGTTCTTC. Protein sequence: CSARVRQGAGNEQFF.